The T cell receptor beta chain described here comes from a study of response to subunit inactivated influenza vaccine. TCRdb used MiXCR to reprocess the RT-PCR reads, holding one entry per CDR3 protein. Of over 300,000 distinct CDR3 sequences listed, less than 25% are singletons. Broader study findings: The authors proposed limited new T cell recruitment per seasonal influenza vaccination.

Germline V gene sequence: CDR1 SNHLY, CDR2 FYNNEI. V was clipped by 5 bases and J by 0 bases, with 11 bases between them. The CDR3 has 15 amino acids. This clonotype appeared a few times. Its antigen remains unidentified. The receptor comes from a man in his fifties or sixties who received an inactivated influenza vaccine. This chain joins TRBV2 and TRBJ2-1; TRBD1 might be the D (6 bases). The material sequenced was PBMCs from blood, taken 21 months after vaccination. The CDR3 protein is CASSLQGNSYNEQFF. For the CDR3, the DNA is TGTGCCAGCAGTCTACAGGGAAACTCCTACAATGAGCAGTTCTTC.